This TCR beta chain was observed in a study of cytomegalovirus exposure and HLA in healthy donors. Overall study results and limits: An analysis was carried out later, and it reportedly showed fewer N-insertions in an Asian-associated ancestry cluster than the approximately 610-donor mean. Trimming of TCR beta V- and J-genes showed a link, identified in a later analysis, to a missense DCLRE1C variant.

A word on this clone: The antigen is not known.

Samples came from healthy bone marrow donors. Vbeta (60) and Jbeta (13) primers were used in the PCR. Clones were sequenced by immunoSEQ multiplex PCR, and TCRdb holds only the in-frame ones, with some missing. The data show approximately 140,000 clones, less than 80% seen once. This clonotype was obtained from a woman aged 50 to 65 in good health and CMV-seropositive. Sequencing input: PBMCs.

CDR3 in amino acids: CASSAATGTDTQYF. The CDR3 DNA sequence: TGTGCCAGCAGCGCCGCGACAGGCACAGATACGCAGTATTTT. The chain is built from TRBV28 and TRBJ2-3, with TRBD1 as a possible D gene (5 bases). The length of the CDR3 is 14 residues. V lost 6 bases and J 1 base, leaving 11 bases between the germline ends. Germline V lookup: CDR1 MDHEN, CDR2 SYDVKM.